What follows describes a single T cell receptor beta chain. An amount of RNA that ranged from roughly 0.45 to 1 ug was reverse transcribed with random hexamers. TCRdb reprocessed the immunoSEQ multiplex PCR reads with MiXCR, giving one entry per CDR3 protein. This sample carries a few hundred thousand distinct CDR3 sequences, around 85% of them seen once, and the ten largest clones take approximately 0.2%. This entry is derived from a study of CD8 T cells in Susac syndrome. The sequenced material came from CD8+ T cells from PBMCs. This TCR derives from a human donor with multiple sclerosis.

CDR3 DNA: TGTGCCAGCAGTGGTACAGTCTCCTACGAGCAGTACTTC. It is translated as CASSGTVSYEQYF. This chain joins TRBV25-1 and TRBJ2-7; no definite D call. Germline CDR1 is MGHDK and CDR2 is SYGVNS. V shed 4 bases and J shed 0 bases, with 7 bases lying between them. CDR3 length: 13 amino acids.